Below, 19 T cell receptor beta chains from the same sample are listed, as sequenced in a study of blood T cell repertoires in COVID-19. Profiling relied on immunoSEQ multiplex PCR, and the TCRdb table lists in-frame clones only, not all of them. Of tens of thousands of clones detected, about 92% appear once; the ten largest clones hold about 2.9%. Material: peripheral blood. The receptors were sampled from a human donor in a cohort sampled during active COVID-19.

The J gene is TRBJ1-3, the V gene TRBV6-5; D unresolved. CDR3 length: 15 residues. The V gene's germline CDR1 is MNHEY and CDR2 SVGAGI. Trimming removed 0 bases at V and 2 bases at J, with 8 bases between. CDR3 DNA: TGTGCCAGCAGTTACTCGCGAGTGGCTGGAAACACCATATATTTT. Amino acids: CASSYSRVAGNTIYF.

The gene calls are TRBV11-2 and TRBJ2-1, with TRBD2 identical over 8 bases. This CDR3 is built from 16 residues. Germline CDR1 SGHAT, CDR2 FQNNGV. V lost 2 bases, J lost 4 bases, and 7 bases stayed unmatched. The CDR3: CASSLLSSGPYNEQFF. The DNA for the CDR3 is TGTGCCAGCAGCTTATTGTCTAGCGGGCCTTACAATGAGCAGTTCTTC.

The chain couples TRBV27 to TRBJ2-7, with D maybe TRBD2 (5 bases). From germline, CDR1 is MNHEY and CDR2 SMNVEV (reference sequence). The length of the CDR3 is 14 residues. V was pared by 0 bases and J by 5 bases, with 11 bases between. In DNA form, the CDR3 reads TGTGCCAGCAGTTTATCGCGGACTCTCGACGAGCAGTACTTC. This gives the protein CASSLSRTLDEQYF.

The CDR3, as DNA: TGTGCCAGCAGCTCATTAGCGGGAGTCTACGAGCAGTACTTC. Translated: CASSSLAGVYEQYF. The rearrangement joins TRBV7-9 to TRBJ2-7; 9 nucleotides line up with TRBD2. With V trimmed by 4 bases and J by 3 bases, 4 bases remained unmatched. Germline V CDR1 and CDR2: SEHNR, FQNEAQ (reference sequence). The CDR3 has 14 amino acids.

The CDR3 DNA reads TGTGCCAGCAGCCCGAGGAGGACTAGCGGAGTAGAGTGGGCAGATACGCAGTATTTT. This encodes CASSPRRTSGVEWADTQYF. This rearrangement joins TRBV14 to TRBJ2-3; TRBD2 matches 10 bases. V gave up 4 bases and J gave up 4 bases; unmatched junction bases: 17. The CDR3 is 19 amino acids. The germline CDR1 and CDR2 sequences are SGHDN and FVKESK.

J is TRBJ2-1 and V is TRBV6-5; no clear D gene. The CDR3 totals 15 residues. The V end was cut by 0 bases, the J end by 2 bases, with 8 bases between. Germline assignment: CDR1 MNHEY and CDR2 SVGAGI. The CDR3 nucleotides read TGTGCCAGCAGTTACTCATTAGAAGCCTACAATGAGCAGTTCTTC. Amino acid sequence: CASSYSLEAYNEQFF.

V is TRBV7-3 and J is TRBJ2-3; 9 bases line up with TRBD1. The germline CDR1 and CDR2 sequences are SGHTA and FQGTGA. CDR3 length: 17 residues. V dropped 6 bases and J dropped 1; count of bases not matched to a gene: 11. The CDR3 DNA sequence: TGTGCCAGCAGTCGTGCTACAGGGGGCGTAGGCACAGATACGCAGTATTTT. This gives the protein CASSRATGGVGTDTQYF.

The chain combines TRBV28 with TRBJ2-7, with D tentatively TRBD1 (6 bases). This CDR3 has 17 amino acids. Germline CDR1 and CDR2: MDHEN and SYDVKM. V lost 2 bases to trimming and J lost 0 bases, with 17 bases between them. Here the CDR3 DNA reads TGTGCCAGCAGTTTAATGGGACACCCCTCGAGCTCCTACGAGCAGTACTTC. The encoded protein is CASSLMGHPSSSYEQYF.

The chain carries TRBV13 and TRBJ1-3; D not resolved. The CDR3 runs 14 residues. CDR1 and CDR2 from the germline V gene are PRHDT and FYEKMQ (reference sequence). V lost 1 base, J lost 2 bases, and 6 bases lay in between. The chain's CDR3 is CASSLARPGNTIYF. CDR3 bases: TGTGCCAGCAGCTTAGCGCGTCCTGGAAACACCATATATTTT.

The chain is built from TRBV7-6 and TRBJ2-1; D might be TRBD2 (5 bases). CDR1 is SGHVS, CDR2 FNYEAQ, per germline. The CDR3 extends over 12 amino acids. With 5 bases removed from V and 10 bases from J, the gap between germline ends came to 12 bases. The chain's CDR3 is CASSHLWEEQFF. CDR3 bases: TGTGCCAGCAGCCACCTATGGGAGGAGCAGTTCTTC.

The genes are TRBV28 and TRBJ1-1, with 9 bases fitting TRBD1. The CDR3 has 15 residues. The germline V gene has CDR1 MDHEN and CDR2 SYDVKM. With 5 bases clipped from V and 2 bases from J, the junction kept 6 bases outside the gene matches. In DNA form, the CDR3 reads TGTGCCAGCAGTACAGGGGGCGCAGGTAACACTGAAGCTTTCTTT. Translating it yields CASSTGGAGNTEAFF.

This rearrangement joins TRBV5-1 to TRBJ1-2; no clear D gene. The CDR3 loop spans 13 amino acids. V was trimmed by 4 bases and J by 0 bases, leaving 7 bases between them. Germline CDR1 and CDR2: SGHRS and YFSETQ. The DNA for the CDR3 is TGCGCCAGCAGCCTTGACTCTAACTATGGCTACACCTTC. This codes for CASSLDSNYGYTF.

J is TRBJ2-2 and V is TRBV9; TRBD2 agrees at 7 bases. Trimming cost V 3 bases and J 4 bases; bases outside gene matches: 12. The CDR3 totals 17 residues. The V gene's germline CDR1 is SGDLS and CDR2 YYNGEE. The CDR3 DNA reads TGTGCCAGCAGCGATAACCACCCGGGACTACCCACCGGGGAGCTGTTTTTT. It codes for CASSDNHPGLPTGELFF.

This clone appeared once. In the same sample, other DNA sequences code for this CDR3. The CDR3 sequence: CASSLGTSGYEQYF. The CDR3 DNA reads TGCGCCAGCAGCTTGGGGACTAGCGGCTACGAGCAGTACTTC. The V and J genes are TRBV5-1 and TRBJ2-7, with 10 bases aligning to TRBD2. Germline V CDR1 and CDR2: SGHRS, YFSETQ. The CDR3 is 14 amino acids. With V trimmed by 0 bases and J by 3 bases, 0 bases remained unmatched.

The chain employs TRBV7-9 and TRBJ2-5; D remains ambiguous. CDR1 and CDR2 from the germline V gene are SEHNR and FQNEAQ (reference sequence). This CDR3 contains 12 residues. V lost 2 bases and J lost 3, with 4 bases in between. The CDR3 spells CASSLTEETQYF. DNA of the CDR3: TGTGCCAGCAGCTTAACTGAAGAGACCCAGTACTTC.

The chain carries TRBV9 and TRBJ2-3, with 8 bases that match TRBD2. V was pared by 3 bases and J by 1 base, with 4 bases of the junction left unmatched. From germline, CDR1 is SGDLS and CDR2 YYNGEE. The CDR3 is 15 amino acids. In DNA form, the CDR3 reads TGTGCCAGCAGCGCAACTAGCGGAGGCACAGATACGCAGTATTTT. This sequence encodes CASSATSGGTDTQYF.

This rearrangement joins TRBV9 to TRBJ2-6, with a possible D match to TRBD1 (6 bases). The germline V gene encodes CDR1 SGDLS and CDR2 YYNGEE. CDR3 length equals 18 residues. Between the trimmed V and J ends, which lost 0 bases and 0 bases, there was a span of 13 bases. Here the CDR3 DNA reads TGTGCCAGCAGCGTAGAACAGGGCTCCCTCTCTGGGGCCAACGTCCTGACTTTC. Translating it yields CASSVEQGSLSGANVLTF. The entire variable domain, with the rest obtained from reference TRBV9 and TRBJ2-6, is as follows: DSGVTQTPKHLITATGQRVTLRCSPRSGDLSVYWYQQSLDQGLQFLIQYYNGEERAKGNILERFSAQQFPDLHSELNLSSLELGDSALYFCASSVEQGSLSGANVLTFGAGSRLTVL.

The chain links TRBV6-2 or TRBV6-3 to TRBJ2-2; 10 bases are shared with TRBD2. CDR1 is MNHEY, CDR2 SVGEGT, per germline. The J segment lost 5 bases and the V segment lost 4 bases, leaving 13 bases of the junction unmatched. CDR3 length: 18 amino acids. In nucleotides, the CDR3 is TGTGCCAGCAGTTCCCCCCTCCTAGCGGGAGTAAAGACCGGGGAGCTGTTTTTT. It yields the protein CASSSPLLAGVKTGELFF.

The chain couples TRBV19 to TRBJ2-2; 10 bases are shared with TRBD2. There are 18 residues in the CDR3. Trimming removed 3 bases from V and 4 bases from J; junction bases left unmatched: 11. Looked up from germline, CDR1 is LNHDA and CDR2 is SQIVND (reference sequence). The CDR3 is CASSMGLAQRIGTGELFF. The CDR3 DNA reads TGTGCCAGTAGTATGGGACTAGCGCAGCGGATCGGCACCGGGGAGCTGTTTTTT. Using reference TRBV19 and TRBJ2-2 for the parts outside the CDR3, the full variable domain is DGGITQSPKYLFRKEGQNVTLSCEQNLNHDAMYWYRQDPGQGLRLIYYSQIVNDFQKGDIAEGYSVSREKKESFPLTVTSAQKNPTAFYLCASSMGLAQRIGTGELFFGEGSRLTVL.